This T cell receptor beta chain was recovered during a study of blood T cell repertoires in COVID-19. Overall study: Material from acute and convalescent COVID-19 was sourced from the United States, Italy and Spain. T cells, B-cell-depleted T cells, or PBMCs provided the cDNA or gDNA that served as material.

TCRdb keeps only in-frame clones here, not all; method: immunoSEQ multiplex PCR. The data contain approximately 200,000 clones, around 86% of them seen just once; the ten biggest clones take up 4% to 5.5%. The ends lost 3 bases at V and 5 bases at J; junction bases unmatched: 1. Germline assignment: CDR1 MDHEN and CDR2 SYDVKM. The CDR3 sequence is 14 residues long. Sample: peripheral blood. The clonotype was recovered from a human donor in a cohort sampled during active COVID-19. The chain links TRBV28 to TRBJ1-6, with TRBD1 matching 7 bases. CDR3 amino acids: CASSLRGHNSPLHF. The CDR3 bases are TGTGCCAGCAGTTTGAGGGGGCATAATTCACCCCTCCACTTT.